This T cell receptor (beta chain) came from a study of blood T cell repertoires in COVID-19 (TCRdb year 2020). At the level of the whole study: Collaborator samples came from the United States, Italy and Spain and covered acute and convalescent phases of COVID-19. The dataset comprised deeply sampled blood TCRbeta repertoires from subjects exposed to, actively infected with, or recovered from COVID-19. The samples were drawn from two sources: the first 160 participants of the ongoing ImmuneRACE study, and 1,000 to 1,500 subjects contributed by 6 global collaborators. Where available, HLA class I and class II types were taken from metadata supplied by the sample provider and were not determined by assay-based typing. Sample metadata almost always included a de-identified subject ID, COVID-19 status, age in years and sex. A freely available public database, intended as a resource for researchers studying the immune response to SARS-CoV-2, is where the repertoires were released. The material from the prospective study consisted of cDNA or gDNA derived from T cells, B-cell-depleted T cells, or PBMCs. General findings and caveats noted by the study authors: The amount of clinical and demographic metadata varied by source and participant and was provided uncurated.

The immunoSEQ Assay, a bias-controlled multiplex PCR, was used to amplify TCRbeta CDR3 regions from genomic DNA. As for the authors' bioinformatics: The number of nucleated cells in each sample was estimated from the amplification of reference gene primers within the assay. To quantify the absolute abundance of each unique TCRbeta CDR3 rearrangement, sequence reads were collapsed and filtered. Productive Simpson clonality was computed per sample as the square root of Simpson's diversity index over productive rearrangements. This is the immuneACCESS table as TCRdb keeps it, with only in-frame sequences that have V and J called. A part of the clones is gone; compared with another copy, unresolved V genes explain less than half, and the rest is unexplained. V, J and clone size derive from that table, while D and trimming were established from the DNA sequence. Within this sample are 250,000 to 400,000 clones, with almost 90% of them counted one time only. The ten largest clones capture less than 3.5% of the sample.

Reading from cysteine to phenylalanine, the CDR3 counts 17 amino acids. CDR3 DNA only is kept here, 51 bases in frame from base 1. The germline V gene sets CDR1 to SGHRS and CDR2 to YFSETQ. Relative to germline, V is missing 1 base and J is missing 2 bases, with 9 bases of the junction outside any gene match. Details on this clone: Its antigen specificity is not known. No qualities accompany the bases; no much larger clone lies one base away.

At one collaborating source in Seattle, patients were enrolled during active infection and were followed longitudinally through the course of disease. Each collaborating institution followed its own protocols to collect whole blood in K2EDTA tubes. For TCRbeta analysis, collaborator samples were shipped as frozen whole blood, as isolated PBMCs, or as DNA extracted from either sample type. The receptor comes from a woman in her 30s with COVID-19, enrolled during active disease. Sequencing was done on a sample of peripheral blood. The chain joins TRBV5-1 to TRBJ2-7; 10 of the junction bases match TRBD2. The CDR3 has the sequence CASSLWPTSGETYEQYF. The DNA sequence is TGCGCCAGCAGCTTGTGGCCTACTAGCGGGGAGACCTACGAGCAGTACTTC.